Reported below is one TCR beta chain. This entry belongs to a study of blood T cell repertoires in COVID-19. On the study more broadly: COVID-19 samples, acute and convalescent, were from the United States, Italy and Spain.

Per the authors' pipeline: It was from reference gene primer amplification that nucleated cell counts were estimated. Measured with immunoSEQ multiplex PCR; TCRdb has only the in-frame clones, and not every one. V and J calls and clone size are those listed in that table; D and trimming were worked out from the DNA. The sample contains 100,000 to 150,000 clones, 85% of which appear only once. The sequence came from an elderly woman with acute or convalescent COVID-19. The sequenced sample was peripheral blood.

The CDR3 protein is CASSTWRGQYNQPQHF. DNA of the CDR3: TGTGCCAGTAGTACCTGGCGGGGACAGTACAATCAGCCCCAGCATTTT. This chain joins TRBV19 and TRBJ1-5; 7 bases agree with TRBD1. Per the germline V gene, CDR1 is LNHDA and CDR2 is SQIVND (reference sequence). V trimming: 4 bases; J trimming: 3 bases; junction bases outside the gene matches: 9. The CDR3 sequence is 16 residues long.